The clone carrying this T cell receptor beta chain was seen a handful of times. The V gene's germline CDR1 is GTSNPN and CDR2 SVGIG (reference sequence). There are 13 residues in the CDR3. The sample originates from a study of CD8+ T cells in alopecia areata. cDNA prepared by RNA extraction and subsequent reverse transcription served as the template for sequencing. Sequencing was performed with immunoSEQ multiplex PCR; in TCRdb, only in-frame clones are kept and a portion is missing. The table includes 170,000 or so clones, 59% detected once. The chain couples TRBV30 to TRBJ2-5, with TRBD1 matching 7 bases. Judging by the DNA end, TRBJ2-7 fits better; the J call may be wrong. This specimen was CD4+ T cells sorted from blood, taken at week 0. This TCR derives from a human donor with alopecia areata. The CDR3 sequence is CAWHRDRPYEQYF. The CDR3 coding sequence is TGTGCCTGGCACCGGGACAGACCCTACGAGCAGTACTTC.